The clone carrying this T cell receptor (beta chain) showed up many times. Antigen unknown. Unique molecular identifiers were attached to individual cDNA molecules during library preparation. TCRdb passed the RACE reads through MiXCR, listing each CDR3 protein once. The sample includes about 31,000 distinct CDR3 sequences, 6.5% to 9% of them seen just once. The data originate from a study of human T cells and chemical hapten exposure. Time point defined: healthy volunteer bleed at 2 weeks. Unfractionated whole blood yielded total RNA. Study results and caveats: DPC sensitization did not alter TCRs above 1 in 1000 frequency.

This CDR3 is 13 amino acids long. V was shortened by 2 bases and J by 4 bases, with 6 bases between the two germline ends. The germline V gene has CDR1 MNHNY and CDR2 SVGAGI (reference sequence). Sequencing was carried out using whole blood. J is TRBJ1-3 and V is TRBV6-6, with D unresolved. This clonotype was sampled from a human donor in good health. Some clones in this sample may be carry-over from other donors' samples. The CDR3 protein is CASSYDGGNTIYF. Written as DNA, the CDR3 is TGTGCCAGCAGTTACGATGGGGGAAACACCATATATTTT.